The 32 T cell receptor beta chains below come from one sample, sequenced in a study of T cell responses to AZD1222 COVID-19 vaccine. Profiled with immunoSEQ multiplex PCR; TCRdb holds only in-frame clones, not every one. In the table there are about 84,000 clones, nearly 90% of which are singletons. Sequences were derived from peripheral blood, sampled on day 0 of AZD1222 vaccination. The receptors originated from an adult in good health.

The chain carries TRBV21-1 and TRBJ1-5; the table's D call of TRBD1 was not tested on the DNA. TRBV21-1 is reported as a pseudogene. The length of the CDR3 is 15 residues. CDR3 sequence (DNA): TGTGCCAGTGGCCAGGGGGCAGGGGGCAATCAGCCCCAGCATTTT. Protein sequence: CASGQGAGGNQPQHF.

V is TRBV21-1 and J is TRBJ2-2; the table gives TRBD2 as D, unverified against the DNA. TRBV21-1 is a pseudogene locus. The CDR3 extends over 15 amino acids. The CDR3 DNA reads as TGTGCCACCGTGGAGTTCCTTATCTACACCGGGGAGCTGTTTTTT. Protein sequence: CATVEFLIYTGELFF.

This chain connects TRBV24-1 to TRBJ2-1; D could derive from TRBD1 or TRBD2 (5 bases each). The germline V gene has CDR1 KGHDR and CDR2 SFDVKD. The CDR3 runs 13 residues. V was pared by 4 bases and J by 8 bases, with 11 bases between. The CDR3 DNA follows: TGTGCCACCAGTGACTCTTTGGGGGATGAGCAGTTCTTC. Translated, it gives CATSDSLGDEQFF.

The table lists this clone with a few counts. This chain connects TRBV7-9 to TRBJ2-3; unclear D gene. CDR1 is SEHNR, CDR2 FQNEAQ, per germline (reference sequence). The CDR3 covers 15 residues. Trimming removed 7 bases from V and 0 bases from J, with 14 bases in between. The CDR3 DNA is TGTGCCAGCATCGTAGCAGAGTTTAGCACAGATACGCAGTATTTT. Its protein product is CASIVAEFSTDTQYF.

CDR3 sequence reads: CASSATGLPYEQYF. CDR3 nucleotides: TGTGCCAGCAGCGCGACAGGGCTCCCCTACGAGCAGTACTTC. V gene TRBV11-3 combines with J gene TRBJ2-7; 7 bases align to TRBD1. The CDR3 spans 14 residues. After removal of 5 bases from V and 2 bases from J, the junction contained 6 bases not matched to a gene. CDR1 SGHNT and CDR2 YENEEA come from the germline V gene.

The chain couples TRBV6-5 to TRBJ1-1; the D is unclear. Germline V gives CDR1 MNHEY, CDR2 SVGAGI. CDR3 length: 15 residues. V shed 0 bases and J shed 0 bases, with 8 bases lying between them. CDR3 nucleotide sequence: TGTGCCAGCAGTTACTCACAAGCTATGAACACTGAAGCTTTCTTT. As protein: CASSYSQAMNTEAFF.

This rearrangement joins TRBV19 to TRBJ2-3, with 8 nucleotides matching TRBD1. Trimming at V came to 6 bases and at J to 6 bases, leaving 14 bases not matched to a gene. CDR3 size: 16 residues. Germline loops: CDR1 LNHDA, CDR2 SQIVND (reference sequence). In DNA form, the CDR3 reads TGTGCCAGTAGATCAAGGCGGACAGGGATCGTGGATACGCAGTATTTT. Amino acid sequence: CASRSRRTGIVDTQYF.

The rearrangement joins TRBV18 to TRBJ1-3; no reliable D call. The CDR3 runs to 16 residues. Germline V gene lookup returns CDR1 KGHSH and CDR2 LQKENI. The germline V and J ends were trimmed by 3 bases and 2 bases, with 14 bases remaining between them. CDR3 bases: TGTGCCAGCTCACCCCCGAACCTGGACGCTGGAAACACCATATATTTT. It translates to CASSPPNLDAGNTIYF.

In the case of this clone: The same CDR3 also results from other DNA sequences found in this sample. This sequence joins TRBV6-2 or TRBV6-3 and TRBJ2-1, with D hard to call. This CDR3 contains 12 residues. V was pared by 5 bases and J by 2 bases, with 4 bases between. In germline, CDR1 is MNHEY, CDR2 SVGEGT. The chain's CDR3 is CASSRTYNEQFF. CDR3 bases: TGTGCCAGCAGTCGTACCTACAATGAGCAGTTCTTC.

This clone was observed a few times. V usage is TRBV6-6 and J usage is TRBJ1-5, with 7 nucleotides matching TRBD1. This CDR3 contains 14 residues. The V gene end was trimmed by 2 bases and the J gene end by 7 bases; junction bases not matched to a gene: 5. Germline lookup yields CDR1 MNHNY and CDR2 SVGAGI (reference sequence). CDR3 in amino acids: CASSYPQGTQPQHF. The CDR3 coding sequence is TGTGCCAGCAGTTACCCACAGGGGACACAGCCCCAGCATTTT.

This rearrangement joins TRBV5-1 to TRBJ2-1, with 8 bases matching TRBD2. This CDR3 has 15 amino acids. Germline V gene sequence: CDR1 SGHRS, CDR2 YFSETQ. Trimming removed 0 bases from V and 7 bases from J; junction bases left unmatched: 6. The CDR3 sequence: CASSLDGLARNEQFF. CDR3 DNA sequence: TGCGCCAGCAGCTTGGACGGACTAGCTAGGAATGAGCAGTTCTTC.

This clone was counted only a few times. The V gene is TRBV6-1, the J gene TRBJ1-6; D not certain. CDR1 and CDR2 (germline): MNHNS, SASEGT. Deletions cut 1 base from V and 2 bases from J, with 6 bases between. The CDR3 length is 15 residues. CDR3 protein: CASSEEGTYNSPLHF. The CDR3 DNA reads as TGTGCCAGCAGTGAAGAGGGAACCTATAATTCACCCCTCCACTTT.

V usage is TRBV3-1 (or the pseudogene TRBV3-2) and J usage is TRBJ1-5, with TRBD1 matching over 7 bases. This CDR3 comprises 15 residues. V lost 3 bases, J lost 5 bases, and 7 bases stayed unmatched. The germline gives CDR1 LGHDT, CDR2 YNNKEL (reference sequence). The CDR3 reads CASSQGPRGDQPQHF. The CDR3 DNA reads as TGTGCCAGCAGCCAGGGACCCAGGGGGGATCAGCCCCAGCATTTT.

This chain uses TRBV14 with TRBJ2-3, with 10 bases lining up with TRBD2. Germline V lookup: CDR1 SGHDN, CDR2 FVKESK. CDR3 length: 17 amino acids. The J segment lost 0 bases and the V segment lost 3 bases, leaving 6 bases of the junction unmatched. The CDR3, as DNA: TGTGCCAGCAGCCACGGATGGACTAGCGGAAGCACAGATACGCAGTATTTT. Translation gives CASSHGWTSGSTDTQYF.

The rearrangement uses TRBV29-1 and TRBJ2-3; D remains ambiguous. Germline V lookup: CDR1 SQVTM, CDR2 ANQGSEA. V gave up 4 bases and J gave up 2 bases, with 10 bases separating them. The CDR3 spans 13 residues. CDR3 sequence: CSVVQSFTDTQYF. The CDR3 DNA reads TGCAGCGTTGTACAGTCTTTCACAGATACGCAGTATTTT.

The chain couples TRBV12-3 or TRBV12-4 to TRBJ1-5; D possibly corresponds to TRBD1 (6 bases). This CDR3 is built from 13 residues. The V gene lost 5 bases and the J gene lost 7 bases, with 12 bases spanning the gap. DNA of the CDR3: TGTGCCAGCAGTCCACAACAGGGACAGCCCCAGCATTTT. Translation gives CASSPQQGQPQHF.

V gene TRBV3-1 (or the pseudogene TRBV3-2) combines with J gene TRBJ1-1; the D gene is possibly TRBD1 (6 bases). The V and J ends lost 0 bases and 3 bases respectively, with 11 bases between them. Per germline, CDR1 LGHDT and CDR2 YNNKEL (reference sequence). The CDR3 sequence is 15 residues long. CDR3 sequence reads: CASSQDMAGDTEAFF. The CDR3 coding sequence is TGTGCCAGCAGCCAAGATATGGCAGGGGACACTGAAGCTTTCTTT.

V gene TRBV7-9 combines with J gene TRBJ2-7; D is undetermined. The germline V and J ends were trimmed by 6 bases and 0 bases, with 18 bases remaining between them. The CDR3 extends over 16 amino acids. The germline gives CDR1 SEHNR, CDR2 FQNEAQ (reference sequence). The CDR3: CASSSSPLGSSYEQYF. CDR3 DNA sequence: TGTGCCAGCAGTTCGTCCCCGCTCGGGTCCTCCTACGAGCAGTACTTC.

This sequence joins TRBV3-1 (or the pseudogene TRBV3-2) and TRBJ2-7; D is uncertain. Trimming removed 3 bases at V and 2 bases at J, with 8 bases between. The CDR3 is made up of 13 amino acids. Per the germline V gene, CDR1 is LGHDT and CDR2 is YNNKEL (reference sequence). This CDR3 is CASSHSATYEQYF. CDR3 sequence (DNA): TGTGCCAGCAGCCATTCAGCCACCTACGAGCAGTACTTC.

This chain connects TRBV9 to TRBJ2-1; TRBD2 matches at 11 bases. V lost 3 bases and J lost 5; bases outside the gene matches: 10. The CDR3 is 17 residues long. Germline loops: CDR1 SGDLS, CDR2 YYNGEE. The CDR3 DNA reads TGTGCCAGCAGCGGCCTTATCACTAGCGGGAGTGACAATGAGCAGTTCTTC. Translated: CASSGLITSGSDNEQFF. The entire variable domain, with the rest obtained from reference TRBV9 and TRBJ2-1, is as follows: DSGVTQTPKHLITATGQRVTLRCSPRSGDLSVYWYQQSLDQGLQFLIQYYNGEERAKGNILERFSAQQFPDLHSELNLSSLELGDSALYFCASSGLITSGSDNEQFFGPGTRLTVL.

The V and J genes are TRBV18 and TRBJ1-4, with D hard to call. Trimming stripped 3 bases from V and 4 bases from J, with 6 bases between. CDR3 length equals 13 residues. Germline loops: CDR1 KGHSH, CDR2 LQKENI. CDR3 residues: CASSPDGNEKLFF. CDR3 DNA: TGTGCCAGCTCACCGGACGGTAATGAAAAACTGTTTTTT.

The chain has TRBV7-3 and TRBJ2-2, with unresolved D. Trimming removed 2 bases at V and 3 bases at J, with 7 bases between. The CDR3 consists of 14 residues. The germline V gene has CDR1 SGHTA and CDR2 FQGTGA. For the CDR3, the DNA is TGTGCCAGCAGCTTATCGGTCCACACCGGGGAGCTGTTTTTT. Protein sequence: CASSLSVHTGELFF.

The gene calls are TRBV15 and TRBJ2-3, with TRBD2 matching 10 bases. Germline loops: CDR1 LNHNV, CDR2 YYDKDF (reference sequence). Trimming removed 0 bases from V and 0 bases from J; junction bases left unmatched: 6. The CDR3 has 18 residues. This chain's CDR3 is CATSRDHSGRASTDTQYF. The CDR3 region has the DNA TGTGCCACCAGCAGAGATCACAGCGGGAGGGCTAGCACAGATACGCAGTATTTT.

The sample holds a few counts of this clone. The V gene is TRBV5-5, the J gene TRBJ2-2, with 7 bases identical to TRBD2. The CDR3 runs to 17 residues. Germline V CDR1 and CDR2: SGHKS, YYEKEE (reference sequence). V lost 0 bases and J lost 1; bases outside the gene matches: 6. Here the CDR3 reads CASSLAWLAENTGELFF. Here the CDR3 DNA reads TGTGCCAGCAGCTTGGCCTGGCTAGCGGAGAACACCGGGGAGCTGTTTTTT.

CDR3 protein: CASSTTDSTDTQYF. As DNA, the CDR3 is TGTGCCAGCAGCACCACGGACAGCACAGATACGCAGTATTTT. The chain couples TRBV11-3 to TRBJ2-3; D is unresolved. V lost 5 bases and J lost 0, with 9 bases in between. Germline loops: CDR1 SGHNT, CDR2 YENEEA. The CDR3 is 14 residues long.

This chain joins TRBV7-2 and TRBJ1-4; 7 bases line up with TRBD1. CDR1 and CDR2 from the germline V gene are SGHTA and FQGNSA. The CDR3 runs to 14 residues. Trimming cost V 4 bases and J 5 bases; bases outside gene matches: 4. The CDR3 loop reads CASSSGQLNEKLFF. The CDR3 DNA reads TGTGCCAGCAGCTCGGGACAGTTAAATGAAAAACTGTTTTTT. The variable domain in full, with the rest retrieved from reference TRBV7-2 and TRBJ1-4, is GAGVSQSPSNKVTEKGKDVELRCDPISGHTALYWYRQSLGQGLEFLIYFQGNSAPDKSGLPSDRFSAERTGGSVSTLTIQRTQQEDSAVYLCASSSGQLNEKLFFGSGTQLSVL.

The chain uses TRBV3-1 (or the pseudogene TRBV3-2) and TRBJ1-2; D may be TRBD1 (6 bases). Trimming cost V 4 bases and J 13 bases, with 22 bases left between them. This CDR3 region has 14 residues. The germline V gene encodes CDR1 LGHDT and CDR2 YNNKEL (reference sequence). Here the CDR3 reads CASSRDAGQRALTF. The DNA for the CDR3 is TGTGCCAGCAGCCGCGATGCAGGACAGCGAGCTCTCACCTTC.

This sequence joins TRBV7-3 and TRBJ2-1; 11 positions agree with TRBD2. CDR3 size: 15 residues. Trimming removed 4 bases from V and 9 bases from J; junction bases left unmatched: 8. The germline gives CDR1 SGHTA, CDR2 FQGTGA. CDR3 region: CASSSVAGGPIEQFF. The CDR3 nucleotides are TGTGCCAGCAGCTCCGTAGCGGGAGGGCCGATTGAGCAGTTCTTC.

This clone is a singleton in its sample. The chain is built from TRBV7-2 and TRBJ2-5; 12 nucleotides agree with TRBD2. V lost 1 base to trimming and J lost 7 bases; unmatched junction nucleotides: 13. The CDR3 contains 18 residues. Germline V gives CDR1 SGHTA, CDR2 FQGNSA. The CDR3 loop is CASSLERLTSGRGGTQYF. Here the CDR3 DNA reads TGTGCCAGCAGCTTAGAACGCTTGACTAGCGGGAGAGGAGGGACCCAGTACTTC.

The V gene is TRBV19, the J gene TRBJ1-5; D possibly corresponds to TRBD1 (5 bases). The CDR3 covers 14 residues. Per the germline V gene, CDR1 is LNHDA and CDR2 is SQIVND (reference sequence). The germline V and J ends were trimmed by 6 bases and 7 bases, with 16 bases remaining between them. CDR3: CASSPGAREQPQHF. CDR3 DNA: TGTGCCAGTAGCCCCGGGGCCAGGGAGCAGCCCCAGCATTTT.

The rearrangement joins TRBV6-5 to TRBJ2-1; D is unresolved. Germline V CDR1 and CDR2: MNHEY, SVGAGI. V shed 3 bases and J shed 9 bases, with 15 bases lying between them. The CDR3 runs 14 residues. As DNA, the CDR3 is TGTGCCAGCAGTTATCAAAGGACCCAGTCTGAGCAGTTCTTC. Translated: CASSYQRTQSEQFF.

This chain uses TRBV18 with TRBJ1-1; D gene ambiguous. Germline V gene data show CDR1 as KGHSH and CDR2 as LQKENI. Trimming removed 2 bases from V and 5 bases from J, with 12 bases in between. CDR3 length equals 14 residues. In DNA form, the CDR3 reads TGTGCCAGCTCACCATTACAGTCTAATACTGAAGCTTTCTTT. Protein: CASSPLQSNTEAFF.